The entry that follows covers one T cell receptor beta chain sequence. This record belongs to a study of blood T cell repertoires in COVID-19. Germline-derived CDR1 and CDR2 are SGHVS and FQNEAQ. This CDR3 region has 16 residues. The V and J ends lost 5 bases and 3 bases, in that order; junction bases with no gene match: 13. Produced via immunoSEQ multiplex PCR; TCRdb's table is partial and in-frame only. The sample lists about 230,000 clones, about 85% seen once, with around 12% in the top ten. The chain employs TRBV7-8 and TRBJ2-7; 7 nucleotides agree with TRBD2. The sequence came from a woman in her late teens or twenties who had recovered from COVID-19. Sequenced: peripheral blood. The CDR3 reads CASSLRPLASIYEQYF. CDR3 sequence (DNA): TGTGCCAGCAGCCTAAGACCACTAGCGAGTATCTACGAGCAGTACTTC. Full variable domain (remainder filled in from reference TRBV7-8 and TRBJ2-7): GAGVSQSPRYKVAKRGQDVALRCDPISGHVSLFWYQQALGQGPEFLTYFQNEAQLDKSGLPSDRFFAERPEGSVSTLKIQRTQQEDSAVYLCASSLRPLASIYEQYFGPGTRLTVT.